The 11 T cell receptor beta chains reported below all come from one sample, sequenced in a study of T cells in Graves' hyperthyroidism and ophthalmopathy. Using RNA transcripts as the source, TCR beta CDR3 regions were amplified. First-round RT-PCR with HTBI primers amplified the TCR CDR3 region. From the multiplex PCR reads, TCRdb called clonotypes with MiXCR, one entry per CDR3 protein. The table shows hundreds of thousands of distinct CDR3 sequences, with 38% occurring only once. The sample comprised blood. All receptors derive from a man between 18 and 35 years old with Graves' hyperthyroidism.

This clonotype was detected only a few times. The CDR3, as DNA: TGTGCCAGCAGTATCGACAACCGGGGCAAAGAGACCCAGTACTTC. Amino acid sequence: CASSIDNRGKETQYF. The chain carries TRBV12-3 or TRBV12-4 and TRBJ2-5; the D call may be TRBD1 or TRBD2 (5 bases each). V shed 5 bases and J shed 3 bases, with 16 bases lying between them. The CDR3 covers 15 residues.

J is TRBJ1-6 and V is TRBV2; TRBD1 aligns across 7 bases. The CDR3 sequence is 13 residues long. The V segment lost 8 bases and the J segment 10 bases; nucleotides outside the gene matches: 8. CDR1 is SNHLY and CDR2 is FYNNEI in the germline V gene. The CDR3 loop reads CASPRQGNSPLHF. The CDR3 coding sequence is TGTGCCAGCCCAAGACAGGGAAACTCACCCCTCCACTTT.

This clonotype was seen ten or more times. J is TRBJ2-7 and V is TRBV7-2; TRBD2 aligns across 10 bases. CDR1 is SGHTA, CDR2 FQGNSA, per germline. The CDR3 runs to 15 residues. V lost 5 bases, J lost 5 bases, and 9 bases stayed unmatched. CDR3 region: CASSARTSGGNEQYF. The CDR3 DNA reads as TGTGCCAGCAGCGCCCGGACTAGCGGTGGTAACGAGCAGTACTTC.

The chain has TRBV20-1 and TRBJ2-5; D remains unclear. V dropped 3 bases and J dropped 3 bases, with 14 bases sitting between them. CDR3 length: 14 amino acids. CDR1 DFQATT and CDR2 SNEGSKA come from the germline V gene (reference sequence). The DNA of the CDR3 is TGCAGTGCTAGTCCTGGGGATTGGGAAGAGACCCAGTACTTC. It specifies CSASPGDWEETQYF.

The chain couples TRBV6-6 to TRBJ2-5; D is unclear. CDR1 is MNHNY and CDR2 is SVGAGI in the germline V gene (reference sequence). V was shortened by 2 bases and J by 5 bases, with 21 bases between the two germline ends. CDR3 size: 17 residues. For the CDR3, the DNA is TGTGCCAGCAGTTACACACCTAGGAACGGAGTGCGGGAGACCCAGTACTTC. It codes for CASSYTPRNGVRETQYF.

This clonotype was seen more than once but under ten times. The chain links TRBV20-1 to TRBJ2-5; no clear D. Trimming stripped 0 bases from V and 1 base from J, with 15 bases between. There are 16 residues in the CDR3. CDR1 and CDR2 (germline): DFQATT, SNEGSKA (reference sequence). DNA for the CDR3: TGCAGTGCTAGAGATGAGACCGGGCCCCCCCAAGAGACCCAGTACTTC. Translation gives CSARDETGPPQETQYF.

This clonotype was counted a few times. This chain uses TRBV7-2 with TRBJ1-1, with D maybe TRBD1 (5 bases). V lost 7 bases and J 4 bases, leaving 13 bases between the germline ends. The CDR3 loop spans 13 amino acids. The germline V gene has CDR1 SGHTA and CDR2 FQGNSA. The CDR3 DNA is TGTGCCAGCACAGGGATGGAAGCCACTGAAGCTTTCTTT. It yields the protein CASTGMEATEAFF. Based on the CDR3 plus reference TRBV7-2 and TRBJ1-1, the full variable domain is GAGVSQSPSNKVTEKGKDVELRCDPISGHTALYWYRQSLGQGLEFLIYFQGNSAPDKSGLPSDRFSAERTGGSVSTLTIQRTQQEDSAVYLCASTGMEATEAFFGQGTRLTVV.

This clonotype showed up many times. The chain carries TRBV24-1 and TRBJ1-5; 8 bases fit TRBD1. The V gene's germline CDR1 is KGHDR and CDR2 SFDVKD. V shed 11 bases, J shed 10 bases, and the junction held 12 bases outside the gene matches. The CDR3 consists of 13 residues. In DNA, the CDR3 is TGTGCCAGAGCGGGACAGGCAATCAGACCCCAGCATTTT. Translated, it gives CARAGQAIRPQHF.

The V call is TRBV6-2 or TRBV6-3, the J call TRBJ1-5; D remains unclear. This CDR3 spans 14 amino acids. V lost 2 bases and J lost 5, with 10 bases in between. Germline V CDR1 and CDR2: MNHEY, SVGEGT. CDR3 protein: CASSYEGPYQPQHF. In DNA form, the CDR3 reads TGTGCCAGCAGTTACGAGGGCCCATATCAGCCCCAGCATTTT.

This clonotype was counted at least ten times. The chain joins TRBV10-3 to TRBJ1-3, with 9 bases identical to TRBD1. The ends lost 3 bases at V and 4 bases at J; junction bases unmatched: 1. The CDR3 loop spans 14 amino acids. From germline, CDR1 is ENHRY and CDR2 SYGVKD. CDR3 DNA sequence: TGTGCCATCAGTGATGGGACAGGGGGAAACACCATATATTTT. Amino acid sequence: CAISDGTGGNTIYF.

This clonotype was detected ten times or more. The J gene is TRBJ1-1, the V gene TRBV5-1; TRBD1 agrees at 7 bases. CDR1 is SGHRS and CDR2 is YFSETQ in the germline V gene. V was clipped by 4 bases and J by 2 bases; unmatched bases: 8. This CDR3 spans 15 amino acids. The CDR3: CASSAGTAGNTEAFF. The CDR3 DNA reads TGCGCCAGCAGCGCCGGGACAGCCGGAAACACTGAAGCTTTCTTT.